This entry concerns a single TCR beta chain. This sample stems from a study of shared clonotypes between healthy human individuals. The data were produced by immunoSEQ multiplex PCR, yet TCRdb's version contains in-frame clones alone and is incomplete. The sample shows roughly 2.5 million clones, around 90% of them seen only once. The specimen was naive CD4+ T cells sorted from blood. The subset denotes: CD45RA+ positively selected. This TCR derives from a man aged 18 to 30 in good health.

The CDR3 loop is CAISEGGGSQPQHF. CDR3 DNA: TGTGCCATCAGTGAGGGAGGAGGGTCTCAGCCCCAGCATTTT. The chain links TRBV10-3 to TRBJ1-5; D gene unclear. Trimming shortened V by 2 bases and J by 6 bases, and 11 bases separated the two germline ends. Germline values: CDR1 ENHRY, CDR2 SYGVKD. This CDR3 has 14 amino acids.